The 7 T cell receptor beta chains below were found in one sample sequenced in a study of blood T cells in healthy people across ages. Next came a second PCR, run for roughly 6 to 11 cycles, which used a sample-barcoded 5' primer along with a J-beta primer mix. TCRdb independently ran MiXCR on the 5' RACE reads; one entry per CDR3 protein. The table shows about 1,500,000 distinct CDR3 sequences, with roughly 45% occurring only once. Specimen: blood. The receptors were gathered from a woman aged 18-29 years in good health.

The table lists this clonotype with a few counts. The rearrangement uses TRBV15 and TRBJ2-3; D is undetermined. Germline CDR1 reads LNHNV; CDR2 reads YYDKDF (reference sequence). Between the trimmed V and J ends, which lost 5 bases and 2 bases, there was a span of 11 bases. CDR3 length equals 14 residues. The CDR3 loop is CATSPIAATDTQYF. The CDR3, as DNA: TGTGCCACCAGCCCCATTGCAGCCACAGATACGCAGTATTTT.

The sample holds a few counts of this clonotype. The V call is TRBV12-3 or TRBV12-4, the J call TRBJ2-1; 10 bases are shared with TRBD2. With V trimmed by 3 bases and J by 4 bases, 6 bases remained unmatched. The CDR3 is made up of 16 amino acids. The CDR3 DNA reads TGTGCCAGCAGTTTTCCCCGGACTAGCGGTTACAATGAGCAGTTCTTC. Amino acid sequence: CASSFPRTSGYNEQFF.

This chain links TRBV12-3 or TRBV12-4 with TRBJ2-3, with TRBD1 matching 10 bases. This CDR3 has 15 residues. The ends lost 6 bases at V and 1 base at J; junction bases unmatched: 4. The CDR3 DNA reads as TGTGCCAGCAGACCCGGGACAGGGGGCACAGATACGCAGTATTTT. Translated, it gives CASRPGTGGTDTQYF.

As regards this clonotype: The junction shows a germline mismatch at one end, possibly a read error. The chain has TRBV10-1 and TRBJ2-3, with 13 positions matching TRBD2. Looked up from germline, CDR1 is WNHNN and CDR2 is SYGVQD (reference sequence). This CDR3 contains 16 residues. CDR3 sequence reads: CTSSESWTSGRDTQYF. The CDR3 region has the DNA TGCACCAGCAGTGAGTCCTGGACTAGCGGGAGAGATACGCAGTATTTT.

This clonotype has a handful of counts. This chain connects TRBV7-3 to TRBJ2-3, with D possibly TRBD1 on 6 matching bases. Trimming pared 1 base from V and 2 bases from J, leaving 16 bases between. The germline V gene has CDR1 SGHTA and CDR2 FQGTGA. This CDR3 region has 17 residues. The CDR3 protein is CASSLSYGGSPTDTQYF. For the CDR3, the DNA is TGTGCCAGCAGCTTAAGCTATGGGGGCAGTCCCACAGATACGCAGTATTTT.

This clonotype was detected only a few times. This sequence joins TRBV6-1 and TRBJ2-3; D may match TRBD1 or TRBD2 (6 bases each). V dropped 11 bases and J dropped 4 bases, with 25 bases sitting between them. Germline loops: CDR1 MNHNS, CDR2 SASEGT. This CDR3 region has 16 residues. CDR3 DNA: TGTGCCGCGTCCGGGGGAGGTACCGGGGGCGCAGATACGCAGTATTTT. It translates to CAASGGGTGGADTQYF.

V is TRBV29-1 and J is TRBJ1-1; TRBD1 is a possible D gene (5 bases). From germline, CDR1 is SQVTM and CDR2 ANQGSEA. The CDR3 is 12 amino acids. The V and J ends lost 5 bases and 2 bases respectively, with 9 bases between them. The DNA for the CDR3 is TGCAGCGTTACGAGGGACAACACTGAAGCTTTCTTT. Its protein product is CSVTRDNTEAFF.